The source of this TCR beta chain is a study of T cell clonality in common variable immunodeficiency. The study, taken as a whole, reports: Common variable immunodeficiency TCR beta sequences reportedly had fewer deletions and N-nucleotide insertions.

The CDR3 sequence is 16 residues long. Losses at the gene ends were 0 bases for V and 4 bases for J; bases not matched to a gene: 4. TCRdb's table, derived via immunoSEQ multiplex PCR, lists solely in-frame clones and lacks some. The table counts 6,500 to 8,500 clones; less than 4% lies in the top ten. Details on this clone: Its antigen is not known. The read terminates 3 residues before the CDR3 end, so the remaining end is supplied by the germline J gene.

Aged roughly 9 to 65 years, CVID subjects averaged around 43 years old. Patients and controls were mostly of Caucasian heritage. This sequence was found in a human donor with common variable immunodeficiency. The source material was peripheral blood mononuclear cells. The chain recombines TRBV23-1 with TRBJ1-5; the match to TRBD1 covers 9 bases. TRBV23-1 is an ORF for which the function is uncertain. The CDR3 region is CASSQSDRGTNQPQHF. The sequenced part of the CDR3 DNA is TGCGCCAGCAGTCAATCTGACAGGGGGACTAATCAGCCC.